One sample yielded the 22 T cell receptor beta chains listed below, sequenced in a study of blood T cell repertoires in COVID-19. The assay was immunoSEQ multiplex PCR, and TCRdb's table has in-frame clones only and misses some. Among nearly 350,000 clones listed, around 90% were seen once. Source material: peripheral blood. The receptors come from a young woman who had recovered from COVID-19.

The rearrangement uses TRBV6-6 and TRBJ2-3; the match to TRBD2 covers 13 bases. V gave up 6 bases and J gave up 7 bases; unmatched junction bases: 7. CDR3 size: 15 residues. CDR1 is MNHNY, CDR2 SVGAGI, per germline (reference sequence). The CDR3 reads CASRLGTSGKHTQYF. DNA for the CDR3: TGTGCCAGCAGATTAGGGACTAGCGGGAAACATACGCAGTATTTT.

The chain uses TRBV19 and TRBJ2-3; 8 positions agree with TRBD2. The germline V gene has CDR1 LNHDA and CDR2 SQIVND (reference sequence). V shed 3 bases and J 0 bases; nucleotides not matched to a gene: 2. The CDR3 length is 15 residues. CDR3 sequence: CASSIASGSTDTQYF. The CDR3 nucleotides read TGTGCCAGTAGTATTGCTAGCGGGAGCACAGATACGCAGTATTTT.

The chain carries TRBV5-5 and TRBJ1-1; D perhaps matches TRBD1 (6 bases). This CDR3 has 15 amino acids. Looked up from germline, CDR1 is SGHKS and CDR2 is YYEKEE (reference sequence). The V and J ends lost 0 bases and 7 bases respectively, with 16 bases between them. The CDR3 protein is CASSLGSYRAIEAFF. The CDR3, as DNA: TGTGCCAGCAGCTTGGGAAGTTACAGGGCGATTGAAGCTTTCTTT. The full variable domain, in which reference TRBV5-5 and TRBJ1-1 provide the parts outside the CDR3, is DAGVTQSPTHLIKTRGQQVTLRCSPISGHKSVSWYQQVLGQGPQFIFQYYEKEERGRGNFPDRFSARQFPNYSSELNVNALLLGDSALYLCASSLGSYRAIEAFFGQGTRLTVV.

This chain uses TRBV19 with TRBJ1-5, with TRBD1 identical over 10 bases. After removal of 6 bases from V and 3 bases from J, the junction contained 8 bases not matched to a gene. Germline loops: CDR1 LNHDA, CDR2 SQIVND (reference sequence). The CDR3 extends over 16 amino acids. The CDR3 loop is CASSIRQGATNQPQHF. CDR3 sequence (DNA): TGTGCCAGTAGCATACGACAGGGGGCAACCAATCAGCCCCAGCATTTT. The complete variable domain, with remaining parts taken from reference TRBV19 and TRBJ1-5, reads DGGITQSPKYLFRKEGQNVTLSCEQNLNHDAMYWYRQDPGQGLRLIYYSQIVNDFQKGDIAEGYSVSREKKESFPLTVTSAQKNPTAFYLCASSIRQGATNQPQHFGDGTRLSIL.

J is TRBJ2-2 and V is TRBV20-1, with D unresolved. The germline V and J ends were trimmed by 5 bases and 1 base, with 2 bases remaining between them. CDR1 and CDR2 (germline): DFQATT, SNEGSKA (reference sequence). The CDR3 consists of 11 residues. The CDR3 here is CSAQNTGELFF. The DNA for the CDR3 is TGCAGTGCTCAGAACACCGGGGAGCTGTTTTTT.

The V gene is TRBV9, the J gene TRBJ2-1; 8 bases line up with TRBD2. The junction had 1 base not matched to a gene; V was cut back by 1 base and J by 4 bases. From germline, CDR1 is SGDLS and CDR2 YYNGEE. The CDR3 covers 14 residues. Here the CDR3 DNA reads TGTGCCAGCAGCGTACAGCGGGAGTACAATGAGCAGTTCTTC. Residues: CASSVQREYNEQFF.

The chain uses TRBV27 and TRBJ1-2, with D possibly being TRBD1 (5 bases). Germline V CDR1 and CDR2: MNHEY, SMNVEV (reference sequence). The ends were cut back, 1 base at V and 3 bases at J, with 12 bases in the middle. The CDR3 consists of 15 residues. The CDR3 coding sequence is TGTGCCAGCAGTTTATTCCCGCAGGGCGACTATGGCTACACCTTC. This codes for CASSLFPQGDYGYTF.

The gene calls are TRBV19 and TRBJ1-1; a possible D gene is TRBD1 (6 bases). CDR3 length: 13 amino acids. The V gene's germline CDR1 is LNHDA and CDR2 SQIVND (reference sequence). With 10 bases removed from V and 2 bases from J, the gap between germline ends came to 14 bases. CDR3 nucleotide sequence: TGTGCCACCGAGGGGGGGCTAAACACTGAAGCTTTCTTT. Its translation is CATEGGLNTEAFF. Full variable domain (outside the CDR3, taken from reference TRBV19 and TRBJ1-1): DGGITQSPKYLFRKEGQNVTLSCEQNLNHDAMYWYRQDPGQGLRLIYYSQIVNDFQKGDIAEGYSVSREKKESFPLTVTSAQKNPTAFYLCATEGGLNTEAFFGQGTRLTVV.

This rearrangement joins TRBV11-3 to TRBJ2-3, with 12 bases aligning to TRBD2. This CDR3 is 16 amino acids long. Losses at the gene ends were 1 base for V and 8 bases for J; bases not matched to a gene: 7. The germline V gene encodes CDR1 SGHNT and CDR2 YENEEA. The CDR3 loop is CASSLVLAGGSGTQYF. Here the CDR3 DNA reads TGTGCCAGCAGCTTAGTCCTAGCGGGGGGGAGTGGTACGCAGTATTTT.

This chain uses TRBV3-1 (or the pseudogene TRBV3-2) with TRBJ2-2; tentative D call: TRBD2 (6 bases). The V gene lost 8 bases and the J gene lost 3 bases, with 10 bases spanning the gap. Germline CDR1 reads LGHDT; CDR2 reads YNNKEL (reference sequence). This CDR3 is built from 13 residues. The CDR3 protein is CASGRSDTGELFF. Written as DNA, the CDR3 is TGTGCCAGCGGGAGGTCAGACACCGGGGAGCTGTTTTTT.

This clone was picked up a small number of times. The rearrangement joins TRBV10-2 to TRBJ2-1, with no clear D. CDR1 is WSHSY, CDR2 SAAADI, per germline. The V end lost 6 bases, the J end lost 8 bases, and 14 bases lay between the germline ends. This CDR3 region has 13 residues. The CDR3 spells CASRNYREDEQFF. CDR3 in DNA: TGCGCCAGCAGAAACTACCGTGAGGATGAGCAGTTCTTC.

The V and J genes are TRBV7-2 and TRBJ2-1; 9 bases are shared with TRBD1. Germline CDR1 SGHTA, CDR2 FQGNSA. This CDR3 has 16 residues. Losses at the gene ends were 1 base for V and 5 bases for J; bases not matched to a gene: 6. CDR3 protein: CASSLGLGQGHNEQFF. The CDR3 DNA is TGTGCCAGCAGCTTAGGCTTGGGACAGGGCCACAATGAGCAGTTCTTC.

The V gene is TRBV10-3, the J gene TRBJ2-1, with 10 bases identical to TRBD2. Germline V gives CDR1 ENHRY, CDR2 SYGVKD. V shed 4 bases, J shed 7 bases, and the junction held 10 bases outside the gene matches. The CDR3 is made up of 16 amino acids. CDR3 in DNA: TGTGCCATCAGTGGTGATAGCGGGAGGCCCGTTAATGAGCAGTTCTTC. Residues: CAISGDSGRPVNEQFF.

The chain employs TRBV7-2 and TRBJ2-7, with 10 positions matching TRBD2. The trim removed 10 bases at V and 5 bases at J, leaving 11 bases unmatched. The germline V gene has CDR1 SGHTA and CDR2 FQGNSA. CDR3 size: 14 residues. The CDR3 reads CANNQRLAGDEQYV. The CDR3 DNA sequence: TGTGCCAACAACCAGCGTCTAGCGGGAGACGAGCAGTACGTC.

This chain joins TRBV19 and TRBJ2-5, with TRBD2 matching over 13 bases. Germline lookup yields CDR1 LNHDA and CDR2 SQIVND (reference sequence). Losses at the gene ends were 5 bases for V and 2 bases for J; bases not matched to a gene: 11. The CDR3 spans 18 residues. The CDR3 loop is CASSPWTSGRPGQETQYF. DNA of the CDR3: TGTGCCAGTAGTCCCTGGACTAGCGGGAGACCGGGGCAAGAGACCCAGTACTTC.

This clone appeared a few times. The chain uses TRBV15 and TRBJ2-7, with 8 bases that match TRBD2. This CDR3 has 16 amino acids. V gave up 4 bases and J gave up 3 bases; unmatched junction bases: 11. Per the germline V gene, CDR1 is LNHNV and CDR2 is YYDKDF (reference sequence). This chain's CDR3 is CATSKSPAGDIYEQYV. CDR3 coding DNA: TGTGCCACCAGCAAATCCCCAGCGGGAGATATCTACGAGCAGTACGTC.

This sequence joins TRBV7-9 and TRBJ1-2, with 9 bases identical to TRBD1. Germline trimming cut 0 bases from V and 8 bases from J; bases unmatched to any gene: 7. From germline, CDR1 is SEHNR and CDR2 FQNEAQ (reference sequence). This CDR3 contains 15 residues. Here the CDR3 DNA reads TGTGCCAGCAGCTTAGCTGCGGACAGGGGAGTGGGCTACACCTTC. Its translation: CASSLAADRGVGYTF. Filled out from reference TRBV7-9 and TRBJ1-2, the complete variable domain reads DTGVSQNPRHKITKRGQNVTFRCDPISEHNRLYWYRQTLGQGPEFLTYFQNEAQLEKSRLLSDRFSAERPKGSFSTLEIQRTEQGDSAMYLCASSLAADRGVGYTFGSGTRLTVV.

The chain carries TRBV12-3 or TRBV12-4 and TRBJ1-4; no definite D call. Trimming removed 4 bases at V and 5 bases at J, with 5 bases between. The CDR3 is made up of 12 amino acids. The CDR3 region is CASSSENEKLFF. CDR3 sequence (DNA): TGTGCCAGCAGTTCCGAGAATGAAAAACTGTTTTTT.

The J gene is TRBJ1-2, the V gene TRBV5-1, with D perhaps matching TRBD1 (5 bases). This CDR3 comprises 14 residues. Per the germline V gene, CDR1 is SGHRS and CDR2 is YFSETQ. Trimming cost V 4 bases and J 0 bases, with 10 bases left between them. The CDR3 sequence is CASSGSTANYGYTF. The DNA for the CDR3 is TGCGCCAGCAGCGGGTCGACAGCTAACTATGGCTACACCTTC.

The DNA of the CDR3 is TGTGCCACCAGTGATAGTACAGGGGGCGGGACTGAAGCTTTCTTT. Its protein product is CATSDSTGGGTEAFF. This sequence joins TRBV24-1 and TRBJ1-1; the match to TRBD1 covers 9 bases. This CDR3 has 15 amino acids. The V segment lost 3 bases and the J segment 5 bases; nucleotides outside the gene matches: 6. Germline V lookup: CDR1 KGHDR, CDR2 SFDVKD.

The chain recombines TRBV6-2 or TRBV6-3 with TRBJ2-7; possible D gene TRBD2, 5 bases. The germline V gene encodes CDR1 MNHEY and CDR2 SVGEGT. V lost 5 bases, J lost 2 bases, and 16 bases lay in between. This CDR3 has 15 residues. CDR3 DNA sequence: TGTGCCAGCAGTCGGACTCTAACCGGCCCCTACGAGCAGTACGTC. Its translation: CASSRTLTGPYEQYV.

The genes are TRBV2 and TRBJ2-6; 11 bases are shared with TRBD1. The CDR3 sequence is 17 residues long. Per the germline V gene, CDR1 is SNHLY and CDR2 is FYNNEI. With V trimmed by 5 bases and J by 0 bases, 3 bases remained unmatched. The CDR3 nucleotides read TGTGCCAGCAGTCCCGGGACAGGGGGCTCTGGGGCCAACGTCCTGACTTTC. Translating it yields CASSPGTGGSGANVLTF.